What follows are 10 T cell receptor beta chains derived from one specimen sequenced in a study of blood T cell repertoires in COVID-19. The repertoire was sequenced with immunoSEQ multiplex PCR; TCRdb's copy has only in-frame clones and lacks some. This table holds about 110,000 clones, approximately 85% found once. The specimen sequenced was peripheral blood. The receptors shown here come from a woman aged 55-69 years with COVID-19, enrolled during active disease.

This rearrangement joins TRBV4-3 to TRBJ1-3; no firm D call. The CDR3 sequence is 16 residues long. CDR1 is LGHNA and CDR2 is YSLEER in the germline V gene. Trimming took off 3 bases at V and 4 bases at J, with 16 bases between the two ends. CDR3: CASSQTGKTAGNTIYF. As DNA, the CDR3 is TGCGCCAGCAGCCAGACCGGGAAAACGGCGGGAAACACCATATATTTT.

The CDR3 loop is CASSQILAGGTGANVLTF. CDR3 nucleotide sequence: TGCGCCAGCAGCCAAATCTTAGCGGGGGGTACTGGGGCCAACGTCCTGACTTTC. The V call is TRBV4-1, the J call TRBJ2-6, with TRBD2 matching 10 bases. Germline values: CDR1 MGHRA, CDR2 YSYEKL. J was trimmed by 2 bases and V by 2 bases; bases with no gene match: 6. This CDR3 is built from 18 residues.

Only one count was recorded for this clone. CDR3 sequence: CASSPGLAGNSYNEQFF. The CDR3 DNA is TGTGCCAGCTCACCGGGACTAGCGGGGAACTCCTACAATGAGCAGTTCTTC. The chain couples TRBV18 to TRBJ2-1; 13 bases are shared with TRBD2. The germline CDR1 and CDR2 sequences are KGHSH and LQKENI. The CDR3 has 17 amino acids. V lost 3 bases, J lost 0 bases, and 2 bases stayed unmatched.

This clone was seen more than once but under ten times. V usage is TRBV4-2 and J usage is TRBJ1-4; TRBD1 matches at 8 bases. Germline V gives CDR1 LGHNA, CDR2 YNFKEQ. V gave up 4 bases and J gave up 1 base; unmatched junction bases: 5. The CDR3 contains 16 residues. CDR3 DNA sequence: TGTGCCAGCAGCCTATCCGACAGGGGAACTAATGAAAAACTGTTTTTT. Translating it yields CASSLSDRGTNEKLFF.

The genes are TRBV27 and TRBJ2-1; D is perhaps TRBD1 (6 bases). The V and J ends lost 5 bases and 4 bases respectively, with 9 bases between them. CDR1 is MNHEY and CDR2 is SMNVEV in the germline V gene (reference sequence). The CDR3 spans 13 residues. The CDR3: CASSTTGYNEQFF. The CDR3 region has the DNA TGTGCCAGCAGTACGACAGGTTACAATGAGCAGTTCTTC.

This clone was counted a few times. This sequence joins TRBV19 and TRBJ1-1; D remains ambiguous. The CDR3 extends over 13 amino acids. The V end lost 10 bases, the J end lost 1 base, and 13 bases lay between the germline ends. Per germline, CDR1 LNHDA and CDR2 SQIVND (reference sequence). CDR3 region: CATTYYKNTEAFF. DNA for the CDR3: TGTGCCACAACCTACTACAAGAACACTGAAGCTTTCTTT.

The chain recombines TRBV3-1 (or the pseudogene TRBV3-2) with TRBJ2-1; possible D gene TRBD2, 7 bases. Germline assignment: CDR1 LGHDT and CDR2 YNNKEL (reference sequence). The CDR3 contains 15 residues. Trimming pared 5 bases from V and 4 bases from J, leaving 15 bases between. CDR3 sequence (DNA): TGTGCCAGCAGCGGGGAGGGGGGCTTTTACAATGAGCAGTTCTTC. Its translation is CASSGEGGFYNEQFF.

V and J are TRBV5-8 and TRBJ1-4; D uncertain. Germline assignment: CDR1 SGHTS and CDR2 YDEGEE. V shed 4 bases and J shed 8 bases, with 12 bases lying between them. The CDR3 contains 13 residues. CDR3 in DNA: TGTGCCAGCAGCCGCGAAGCGAACGAAAAACTGTTTTTT. Protein: CASSREANEKLFF.

The chain joins TRBV28 to TRBJ1-2; 11 bases fit TRBD1. V lost 4 bases to trimming and J lost 8 bases; unmatched junction nucleotides: 12. The CDR3 has 16 residues. CDR1 is MDHEN and CDR2 is SYDVKM in the germline V gene. CDR3: CASSSHRDRGIRGYTF. In DNA form, the CDR3 reads TGTGCCAGCAGTTCTCACCGGGACAGGGGGATAAGAGGCTACACCTTC.

This clone was found once. The chain couples TRBV4-1 to TRBJ1-1, with D uncertain. CDR3 size: 15 residues. Trimming pared 1 base from V and 10 bases from J, leaving 19 bases between. Germline values: CDR1 MGHRA, CDR2 YSYEKL. The CDR3: CASSQVGRSERRAFF. The CDR3, as DNA: TGCGCCAGCAGCCAAGTGGGCAGGTCAGAAAGGCGAGCTTTCTTT.